Following are 12 T cell receptor beta chains from one sample sequenced in a study of T cells after yellow fever vaccination. TCRdb fed the 5' RACE reads into MiXCR, producing one record per CDR3 protein. This sample has under 300,000 distinct CDR3 sequences; about 7% occur once, and the top ten carry roughly 0.9%. Source: CD4+ T cells sorted from PBMCs, taken 15 days after the yellow fever booster vaccination. These receptors originate from a young man who received the YFV17D yellow fever vaccine.

There are many counts of this clonotype. The rearrangement uses TRBV20-1 and TRBJ1-5; TRBD1 is a possible D gene (5 bases). The germline V and J ends were trimmed by 5 bases and 7 bases, with 15 bases remaining between them. The CDR3 loop spans 13 amino acids. Germline CDR1 DFQATT, CDR2 SNEGSKA (reference sequence). The CDR3 DNA reads as TGCAGTGCTCAGGTGGGGGGAGAGCAGCCCCAGCATTTT. Its translation is CSAQVGGEQPQHF.

This clonotype appeared many times. The chain joins TRBV12-3 or TRBV12-4 to TRBJ2-7, with 7 bases aligning to TRBD2. Losses at the gene ends were 1 base for V and 5 bases for J; bases not matched to a gene: 5. CDR3 length: 14 residues. The CDR3 DNA sequence: TGTGCCAGCAGTTTAGGCGGGAGTTTCGACGAGCAGTACTTC. Its protein product is CASSLGGSFDEQYF.

The chain combines TRBV18 with TRBJ2-2; D unresolved. Trimming pared 0 bases from V and 5 bases from J, leaving 13 bases between. The CDR3 contains 16 residues. In germline, CDR1 is KGHSH, CDR2 LQKENI. The CDR3 protein is CASSPPSPRSTGELFF. CDR3 coding DNA: TGTGCCAGCTCACCACCTTCCCCCCGGAGTACCGGGGAGCTGTTTTTT.

This clonotype was recorded at least ten times. The chain uses TRBV5-4 and TRBJ2-7; D possibly corresponds to TRBD1 (6 bases). CDR3 length: 13 residues. Germline CDR1 SGHNT, CDR2 YYREEE (reference sequence). Trimming removed 0 bases from V and 4 bases from J, with 8 bases in between. The CDR3 loop reads CASSLDREYEQYF. CDR3 nucleotide sequence: TGTGCCAGCAGCTTGGACAGGGAGTACGAGCAGTACTTC.

V is TRBV30 and J is TRBJ2-4; 9 positions match TRBD2. Germline V gene sequence: CDR1 GTSNPN, CDR2 SVGIG (reference sequence). Trimming at V came to 3 bases and at J to 9 bases, leaving 12 bases not matched to a gene. The CDR3 extends over 15 amino acids. In DNA, the CDR3 is TGTGCCTGGAGATCCCCGGCGGGAGGGCCGGCCATTCAGTACTTC. Its protein product is CAWRSPAGGPAIQYF.

The chain uses TRBV20-1 and TRBJ2-1; 7 bases match TRBD1. CDR1 is DFQATT, CDR2 SNEGSKA, per germline (reference sequence). CDR3 length: 13 amino acids. The V and J ends lost 5 bases and 5 bases, in that order; junction bases with no gene match: 6. Written as DNA, the CDR3 is TGCAGTGCTGGCGGAACAGGGGACAATGAGCAGTTCTTC. Protein sequence: CSAGGTGDNEQFF.

This chain uses TRBV7-9 with TRBJ2-7; D is undetermined. CDR1 is SEHNR, CDR2 FQNEAQ, per germline (reference sequence). The CDR3 has 12 amino acids. Trimming shortened V by 4 bases and J by 3 bases, and 7 bases separated the two germline ends. DNA for the CDR3: TGTGCCAGCAGCTCCCTAGGCTACGAGCAGTACTTC. Translation: CASSSLGYEQYF.

This clonotype was seen ten or more times. The chain carries TRBV5-1 and TRBJ1-2; 7 bases are a match to TRBD1. The J segment lost 9 bases and the V segment lost 2 bases, leaving 7 bases of the junction unmatched. The CDR3 is made up of 13 amino acids. From germline, CDR1 is SGHRS and CDR2 YFSETQ. DNA for the CDR3: TGCGCCAGCAGCTTATCCCGGGACAGAAGCTACACCTTC. Translating gives CASSLSRDRSYTF.

This clonotype has only a few counts. This sequence joins TRBV21-1 and TRBJ2-2; the table's D call TRBD2 went unverified against the DNA. TRBV21-1 is shown as a pseudogene. CDR3 size: 17 residues. The CDR3 sequence: CASASLLAGVGAGELFF. The CDR3 coding sequence is TGTGCCAGCGCCTCGCTACTAGCGGGTGTGGGGGCCGGGGAGCTGTTTTTT.

This clonotype occurred many times. V usage is TRBV20-1 and J usage is TRBJ2-7; D remains ambiguous. With 0 bases removed from V and 6 bases from J, the gap between germline ends came to 12 bases. From germline, CDR1 is DFQATT and CDR2 SNEGSKA (reference sequence). The CDR3 is 13 residues long. The CDR3 reads CSARDRSTGEQYF. The CDR3 region has the DNA TGCAGTGCTAGAGATCGGAGCACCGGCGAGCAGTACTTC.

This clonotype was detected many times. DNA of the CDR3: TGTGCCAGCAGCTTAGCCCGGGGAGGGCGGAATGAGCAGTTCTTC. This codes for CASSLARGGRNEQFF. The chain uses TRBV7-2 and TRBJ2-1; 7 bases line up with TRBD2. Germline V gene sequence: CDR1 SGHTA, CDR2 FQGNSA. The V segment lost 0 bases and the J segment 7 bases; nucleotides outside the gene matches: 6. This CDR3 spans 15 amino acids.

The sample holds a few counts of this clonotype. The CDR3 DNA reads TGTGCCTGGAGTGTAACAGGGGGGGACTCCTACGAGCAGTACTTC. Translating it yields CAWSVTGGDSYEQYF. The rearrangement links TRBV30 to TRBJ2-7; D is perhaps TRBD1 (8 bases). This CDR3 contains 15 residues. The V and J ends lost 0 bases and 0 bases respectively, with 12 bases between them. Looked up from germline, CDR1 is GTSNPN and CDR2 is SVGIG (reference sequence).